Below, 14 T cell receptor beta chains from the same sample are listed, as sequenced in a study of control samples from healthy donors and cancer patients (dated by TCRdb to about 2020). The library was produced with the immunoSEQ multiplex PCR assay. The source is immuneACCESS, and TCRdb retained only in-frame sequences with V and J called. Part of the clones is not carried over; for the studies checked, unresolved V genes explain less than half of this, and the remainder is unexplained. This sample is represented by approximately 150,000 clones; more than 90% of them were singletons. Around 2.2% of the sample belongs to the ten largest clones. Sample: blood. These receptors all come from a woman aged 40 to 55 in good health.

This clone was seen only a few times. At one end, the junction sequence differs from germline, possibly due to a read error. The V call is TRBV13, the J call TRBJ1-3; the D is unclear. Germline V gene data show CDR1 as PRHDT and CDR2 as FYEKMQ (reference sequence). The CDR3 has 13 residues. The CDR3 bases are TGTGCCAGCAGCCTAGGAGGTGGAAACACCATATATTTT. Its translation is CASSLGGGNTIYF.

The V gene is TRBV27, the J gene TRBJ2-3; D is unresolved. Germline CDR1 is MNHEY and CDR2 is SMNVEV (reference sequence). The CDR3 spans 13 residues. V gave up 2 bases and J gave up 2 bases, with 5 bases separating them. The CDR3 spells CASSLGPTDTQYF. The DNA for the CDR3 is TGTGCCAGCAGTTTAGGCCCCACAGATACGCAGTATTTT.

The V call is TRBV5-1, the J call TRBJ2-7, with D perhaps TRBD2 (7 bases). Trimming cost V 2 bases and J 0 bases, with 12 bases left between them. The CDR3 is made up of 15 amino acids. Germline CDR1 is SGHRS and CDR2 is YFSETQ. The DNA for the CDR3 is TGCGCCAGCAGCTTTGGGGGGGCAAGCTCCTACGAGCAGTACTTC. As protein: CASSFGGASSYEQYF.

CDR3 coding DNA: TGTGCCAGTAGTCAACACGGGACTGAAGCTTTCTTT. Amino acid sequence: CASSQHGTEAFF. The V gene is TRBV19, the J gene TRBJ1-1; D is unclear. CDR1 is LNHDA, CDR2 SQIVND, per germline (reference sequence). V dropped 5 bases and J dropped 5 bases, with 9 bases sitting between them. CDR3 length equals 12 residues.

The V call is TRBV3-1 (or the pseudogene TRBV3-2), the J call TRBJ2-2, with 7 bases aligning to TRBD1. After removal of 0 bases from V and 1 base from J, the junction contained 5 bases not matched to a gene. The germline V gene has CDR1 LGHDT and CDR2 YNNKEL (reference sequence). This CDR3 region has 17 residues. CDR3 nucleotides: TGTGCCAGCAGCCAAGATCTTTGGACAGGGAACACCGGGGAGCTGTTTTTT. Translation: CASSQDLWTGNTGELFF.

The table lists this clone with a few counts. The chain is built from TRBV6-5 and TRBJ1-4; possible D gene TRBD1, 6 bases. The CDR3 extends over 13 amino acids. V lost 11 bases and J lost 6, with 16 bases in between. Germline values: CDR1 MNHEY, CDR2 SVGAGI. This chain's CDR3 is CACLSGGDEKLFF. CDR3 bases: TGTGCCTGCTTGAGTGGGGGCGATGAAAAACTGTTTTTT.

J is TRBJ2-7 and V is TRBV2; the match to TRBD2 covers 12 bases. V was clipped by 6 bases and J by 4 bases; unmatched bases: 4. Germline V gene lookup returns CDR1 SNHLY and CDR2 FYNNEI. This CDR3 has 14 amino acids. The CDR3 DNA reads TGTGCCAGCAGCGGTACTAGCGGGGGGTACGAGCAGTACTTC. Translated: CASSGTSGGYEQYF. Full variable domain (rest looked up from reference TRBV2 and TRBJ2-7): EPEVTQTPSHQVTQMGQEVILRCVPISNHLYFYWYRQILGQKVEFLVSFYNNEISEKSEIFDDQFSVERPDGSNFTLKIRSTKLEDSAMYFCASSGTSGGYEQYFGPGTRLTVT.

The rearrangement joins TRBV13 to TRBJ2-1; D is undetermined. CDR1 is PRHDT and CDR2 is FYEKMQ in the germline V gene (reference sequence). CDR3 length equals 11 residues. Trimming removed 7 bases from V and 8 bases from J, with 9 bases in between. The CDR3 is CASTVQHEQFF. CDR3 nucleotides: TGTGCCAGCACCGTACAGCATGAGCAGTTCTTC.

The rearrangement links TRBV5-1 to TRBJ2-1; 8 bases map to TRBD2. Looked up from germline, CDR1 is SGHRS and CDR2 is YFSETQ. There are 15 residues in the CDR3. The V and J ends lost 0 bases and 6 bases, in that order; junction bases with no gene match: 5. CDR3 bases: TGCGCCAGCAGCTTGGATGGGACTAGTTTCAATGAGCAGTTCTTC. Translating it yields CASSLDGTSFNEQFF.

The chain links TRBV2 to TRBJ1-1; no firm D call. Looked up from germline, CDR1 is SNHLY and CDR2 is FYNNEI. Trimming cost V 6 bases and J 4 bases, with 15 bases left between them. The CDR3 has 14 residues. The CDR3 DNA follows: TGTGCCAGCAGGGACCGGGAGACTTCCACTGAAGCTTTCTTT. Protein product: CASRDRETSTEAFF.

This clone was picked up one time. The chain uses TRBV4-2 and TRBJ1-5; D gene unclear. Germline V gene data show CDR1 as LGHNA and CDR2 as YNFKEQ. The CDR3 is 15 residues long. The germline V and J ends were trimmed by 0 bases and 0 bases, with 6 bases remaining between them. CDR3 loop: CASSQEGYSNQPQHF. CDR3 DNA: TGTGCCAGCAGCCAAGAAGGGTATAGCAATCAGCCCCAGCATTTT.

The chain carries TRBV5-1 and TRBJ1-2; D is unresolved. CDR1 is SGHRS, CDR2 YFSETQ, per germline. The CDR3 runs 14 residues. Trimming took off 0 bases at V and 2 bases at J, with 8 bases between the two ends. The CDR3 nucleotides are TGCGCCAGCAGCTTGGATACGGGAAACTATGGCTACACCTTC. Its translation is CASSLDTGNYGYTF.

The CDR3 DNA sequence: TGTGCCAGTTCACCGCTTCCTGGAAACACCATATATTTT. It codes for CASSPLPGNTIYF. The V and J genes are TRBV27 and TRBJ1-3, with no clear D. In germline, CDR1 is MNHEY, CDR2 SMNVEV (reference sequence). Trimming removed 9 bases at V and 2 bases at J, with 11 bases between. CDR3 size: 13 residues.

The V and J genes are TRBV18 and TRBJ1-3; D uncertain. This CDR3 spans 15 amino acids. Germline V gene lookup returns CDR1 KGHSH and CDR2 LQKENI. V lost 1 base, J lost 0 bases, and 7 bases lay in between. The CDR3 sequence: CASSPLTDSGNTIYF. The DNA of the CDR3 is TGTGCCAGCTCACCACTTACAGACTCTGGAAACACCATATATTTT.